This T cell receptor (beta chain) was sequenced during a study of T-cell memory formation after mild COVID-19. Study-wide context: Largely donor-specific TCR clusters were found.

Notes on this clonotype: Its antigen is not known.

General study points: Shrinking CD4+ clones were chiefly CM and EM; CD8+ ones were chiefly EMRA. Some clones that responded turned up in pre-infection memory, which suggests that cross-reactive memory joined in.

Trimming took 7 bases from V and 4 from J, leaving 13 bases between them. The CDR3 is made up of 13 amino acids. Germline V gene data show CDR1 as SGHNT and CDR2 as YYREEE (reference sequence). TCRdb recomputed calls from the 5' RACE reads with MiXCR, one row per CDR3 protein. The table includes about 340,000 distinct CDR3 sequences, under 15% detected once. Sequencing input: PBMCs or a T cell subset sorted from them (not recorded which). J is TRBJ2-3 and V is TRBV5-4, with a tentative D call TRBD1 (6 bases). The source of this sequence is a man between 18 and 29 years old who had mild COVID-19 (a few samples of this study predate the infection). Cell type and time point are not known. The CDR3 is CASARQDPDTQYF. The CDR3, as DNA: TGTGCCAGCGCACGACAGGATCCAGATACGCAGTATTTT.